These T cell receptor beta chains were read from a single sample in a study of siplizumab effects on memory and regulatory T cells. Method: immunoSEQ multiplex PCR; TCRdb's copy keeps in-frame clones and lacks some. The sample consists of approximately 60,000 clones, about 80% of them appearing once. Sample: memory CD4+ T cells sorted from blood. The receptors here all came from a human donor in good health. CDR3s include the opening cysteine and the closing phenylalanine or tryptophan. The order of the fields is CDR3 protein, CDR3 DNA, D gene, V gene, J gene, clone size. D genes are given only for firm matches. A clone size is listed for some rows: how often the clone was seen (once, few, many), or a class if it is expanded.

CDR3aa: CASSPSEVFGKLFF
CDR3nt: TGTGCCAGCAGCCCAAGTGAGGTCTTCGGAAAACTGTTTTTT
d_gene: NA
v_gene: TRBV7-6
j_gene: TRBJ1-4
abundance: NA

CDR3aa: CASSPKSSGAGELFF
CDR3nt: TGTGCCAGCTCACCGAAGAGTTCCGGGGCCGGGGAGCTGTTTTTT
d_gene: NA
v_gene: TRBV18
j_gene: TRBJ2-2
abundance: NA

CDR3aa: CASSLMRGGSSYNEQFF
CDR3nt: TGTGCCAGCAGCTTAATGCGGGGGGGGAGCTCCTACAATGAGCAGTTCTTC
d_gene: TRBD2
v_gene: TRBV7-2
j_gene: TRBJ2-1
abundance: NA

CDR3aa: CASSERWNTEAFF
CDR3nt: TGTGCCAGCAGCGAACGGTGGAACACTGAAGCTTTCTTT
d_gene: NA
v_gene: TRBV7-3
j_gene: TRBJ1-1
abundance: NA

CDR3aa: CASSLGQIYEQYF
CDR3nt: TGTGCCAGCAGCTTAGGACAGATATACGAGCAGTACTTC
d_gene: NA
v_gene: TRBV11-2
j_gene: TRBJ2-7
abundance: NA

CDR3aa: CASRGTSGGGSYEQYF
CDR3nt: TGTGCCAGCAGAGGGACTAGCGGGGGGGGTTCCTACGAGCAGTACTTC
d_gene: TRBD2
v_gene: TRBV28
j_gene: TRBJ2-7
abundance: NA

CDR3aa: CASSLWQNTEAFF
CDR3nt: TGTGCCAGCAGCTTATGGCAAAACACTGAAGCTTTCTTT
d_gene: NA
v_gene: TRBV7-2
j_gene: TRBJ1-1
abundance: NA

CDR3aa: CASSLLPGTGDKSYNEQFF
CDR3nt: TGCGCCAGCAGCTTATTACCCGGGACAGGGGATAAGTCCTACAATGAGCAGTTCTTC
d_gene: TRBD1
v_gene: TRBV5-1
j_gene: TRBJ2-1
abundance: NA

CDR3aa: CASRTSGEGWEFF
CDR3nt: TGTGCCAGCAGGACTAGCGGGGAAGGTTGGGAGTTCTTC
d_gene: TRBD2
v_gene: TRBV2
j_gene: TRBJ2-1
abundance: NA

CDR3aa: CASSPGGGDNEQFF
CDR3nt: TGTGCCAGCAGCCCAGGGGGTGGGGACAATGAGCAGTTCTTC
d_gene: TRBD1
v_gene: TRBV4-2
j_gene: TRBJ2-1
abundance: NA

CDR3aa: CASSQQPETNTEAFF
CDR3nt: TGTGCCAGCAGCCAACAGCCGGAGACGAACACTGAAGCTTTCTTT
d_gene: NA
v_gene: TRBV4-2
j_gene: TRBJ1-1
abundance: NA

CDR3aa: CASSLGAHGSGNTIYF
CDR3nt: TGTGCCAGCAGCTTAGGGGCCCACGGTTCTGGAAACACCATATATTTT
d_gene: NA
v_gene: TRBV7-8
j_gene: TRBJ1-3
abundance: NA

CDR3aa: CASSEPGTGTEKLFF
CDR3nt: TGTGCCAGCAGTGAGCCCGGGACAGGGACCGAAAAACTGTTTTTT
d_gene: TRBD1
v_gene: TRBV6-1
j_gene: TRBJ1-4
abundance: NA

CDR3aa: CASSKLGGSSSGNTIYF
CDR3nt: TGTGCCAGCAGCAAACTAGGGGGTTCGTCCTCTGGAAACACCATATATTTT
d_gene: NA
v_gene: TRBV27
j_gene: TRBJ1-3
abundance: once

CDR3aa: CASRDPGTEAFF
CDR3nt: TGTGCCAGCAGGGATCCGGGAACTGAAGCTTTCTTT
d_gene: NA
v_gene: TRBV6-5
j_gene: TRBJ1-1
abundance: few

CDR3aa: CASSKDRAYGNTIYF
CDR3nt: TGTGCCAGCAGCAAGGACAGGGCGTATGGAAACACCATATATTTT
d_gene: TRBD1
v_gene: TRBV9
j_gene: TRBJ1-3
abundance: NA

CDR3aa: CASSLVGGGEETQYF
CDR3nt: TGTGCCAGCAGCTTAGTCGGAGGGGGAGAAGAGACCCAGTACTTC
d_gene: NA
v_gene: TRBV11-2
j_gene: TRBJ2-5
abundance: NA

CDR3aa: CASWDRGLRNQPQHF
CDR3nt: TGTGCCAGTTGGGACAGGGGGCTACGCAATCAGCCCCAGCATTTT
d_gene: TRBD1
v_gene: TRBV19
j_gene: TRBJ1-5
abundance: NA

CDR3aa: CASGTGTEYNEQFF
CDR3nt: TGTGCTAGTGGCACCGGGACAGAGTACAATGAGCAGTTCTTC
d_gene: TRBD1
v_gene: TRBV12-5
j_gene: TRBJ2-1
abundance: NA

CDR3aa: CASSLRTGGSVDYGYTF
CDR3nt: TGCGCCAGCAGTCTAAGGACAGGGGGCTCGGTGGACTATGGCTACACCTTC
d_gene: TRBD1
v_gene: TRBV4-1
j_gene: TRBJ1-2
abundance: NA

CDR3aa: CASGSTGTGELFF
CDR3nt: TGTGCTAGTGGTTCGACAGGGACCGGGGAGCTGTTTTTT
d_gene: TRBD1
v_gene: TRBV12-5
j_gene: TRBJ2-2
abundance: NA

CDR3aa: CASSPGPGTGDTQYF
CDR3nt: TGTGCCAGCTCTCCGGGGCCAGGGACCGGGGATACGCAGTATTTT
d_gene: NA
v_gene: TRBV18
j_gene: TRBJ2-3
abundance: NA

CDR3aa: CATNRTARELFF
CDR3nt: TGTGCCACCAACAGGACGGCAAGGGAGCTGTTTTTT
d_gene: NA
v_gene: TRBV21-1
j_gene: TRBJ2-2
abundance: NA

CDR3aa: CASSRGSQGDAEAFF
CDR3nt: TGTGCCAGCAGTCGGGGGTCACAGGGTGACGCTGAAGCTTTCTTT
d_gene: NA
v_gene: TRBV6-5
j_gene: TRBJ1-1
abundance: NA

CDR3aa: CAISGGTGDEKLFF
CDR3nt: TGTGCCATCAGTGGAGGGACAGGCGATGAAAAACTGTTTTTT
d_gene: TRBD1
v_gene: TRBV10-3
j_gene: TRBJ1-4
abundance: NA

CDR3aa: CAWIGAGNTIYF
CDR3nt: TGTGCCTGGATCGGGGCCGGAAACACCATATATTTT
d_gene: NA
v_gene: TRBV30
j_gene: TRBJ1-3
abundance: NA

CDR3aa: CASSGDSGSNQPQHF
CDR3nt: TGTGCCAGCAGTGGTGACTCAGGTAGCAATCAGCCCCAGCATTTT
d_gene: NA
v_gene: TRBV6-1
j_gene: TRBJ1-5
abundance: NA

CDR3aa: CASSQGLDKDTQYF
CDR3nt: TGTGCCAGCAGCCAGGGACTAGACAAAGATACGCAGTATTTT
d_gene: TRBD2
v_gene: TRBV5-4
j_gene: TRBJ2-3
abundance: NA